Below are 22 T cell receptor beta chains sequenced from a single sample in a study of cytomegalovirus exposure and HLA in healthy donors. The PCR employed 60 Vbeta primers together with 13 Jbeta primers. Libraries were prepared by immunoSEQ multiplex PCR; TCRdb keeps only in-frame clonotypes and omits some of them. The sample shows around 200,000 clones, 75% to 90% of them seen only once. Sequencing input: PBMCs. Every receptor here comes from a woman in her thirties in good health and CMV-seronegative.

The gene calls are TRBV6-6 and TRBJ2-3; D remains unclear. Germline V gene lookup returns CDR1 MNHNY and CDR2 SVGAGI (reference sequence). Deletions cut 2 bases from V and 6 bases from J, with 12 bases between. The CDR3 covers 14 residues. CDR3 residues: CASSYVSTADTQYF. The CDR3 region has the DNA TGTGCCAGCAGTTACGTCTCTACTGCGGATACGCAGTATTTT.

This clone has only one observation. The CDR3 loop is CSVVIAGGRGNEQFF. The CDR3 nucleotides are TGCAGCGTTGTGATAGCGGGGGGCCGGGGCAATGAGCAGTTCTTC. This chain links TRBV29-1 with TRBJ2-1; 10 bases agree with TRBD2. Unmatched junction bases numbered 9, after V lost 4 bases and J lost 6 bases. Germline CDR1 SQVTM, CDR2 ANQGSEA. The CDR3 consists of 15 residues.

For this clone: At one end the junction does not follow the germline gene, possibly because of a read error. The chain employs TRBV5-1 and TRBJ1-2; D not resolved. Looked up from germline, CDR1 is SGHRS and CDR2 is YFSETQ. This CDR3 contains 12 residues. CDR3 residues: CASSLGDYGYIF. CDR3 nucleotide sequence: TGCGCCAGCAGCTTGGGCGACTATGGCTACATCTTC. Full variable domain (missing parts from reference TRBV5-1 and TRBJ1-2): KAGVTQTPRYLIKTRGQQVTLSCSPISGHRSVSWYQQTPGQGLQFLFEYFSETQRNKGNFPGRFSGRQFSNSRSEMNVSTLELGDSALYLCASSLGDYGYIFGSGTRLTVV.

The chain carries TRBV5-6 and TRBJ1-1, with unresolved D. Germline V gives CDR1 SGHDT, CDR2 YYEEEE. Trimming stripped 3 bases from V and 1 base from J, with 4 bases between. The CDR3 length is 12 residues. This CDR3 is CASSWPNTEAFF. The CDR3 DNA reads TGTGCCAGCAGCTGGCCGAACACTGAAGCTTTCTTT.

This clone has just a few counts. The rearrangement links TRBV4-2 to TRBJ2-3, with a possible D match to TRBD1 (5 bases). The germline V gene has CDR1 LGHNA and CDR2 YNFKEQ. Trimming took 3 bases from V and 8 from J, leaving 24 bases between them. The CDR3 sequence is 17 residues long. The CDR3 protein is CASSQIQNWRFQGTQYF. CDR3 in DNA: TGTGCCAGCAGCCAGATACAAAATTGGCGATTCCAGGGTACGCAGTATTTT.

V gene TRBV6-1 combines with J gene TRBJ2-7; D is possibly TRBD1 (5 bases). The CDR3 has 13 amino acids. Deletions cut 3 bases from V and 6 bases from J, with 12 bases between. Germline-derived CDR1 and CDR2 are MNHNS and SASEGT. CDR3 protein: CASSDGRVSEQYF. The CDR3 DNA follows: TGTGCCAGCAGTGACGGCAGGGTCTCCGAGCAGTACTTC.

The chain combines TRBV9 with TRBJ2-2; D unresolved. The germline gives CDR1 SGDLS, CDR2 YYNGEE. Trimming stripped 5 bases from V and 6 bases from J, with 8 bases between. The CDR3 covers 12 residues. CDR3 nucleotide sequence: TGTGCCAGCAGGGAAGAGGCCGGGGAGCTGTTTTTT. It specifies CASREEAGELFF. The full variable domain, with the rest looked up from reference TRBV9 and TRBJ2-2, is DSGVTQTPKHLITATGQRVTLRCSPRSGDLSVYWYQQSLDQGLQFLIQYYNGEERAKGNILERFSAQQFPDLHSELNLSSLELGDSALYFCASREEAGELFFGEGSRLTVL.

This chain joins TRBV5-5 and TRBJ2-3, with D maybe TRBD2 (6 bases). Germline values: CDR1 SGHKS, CDR2 YYEKEE (reference sequence). The V and J ends lost 4 bases and 0 bases respectively, with 12 bases between them. This CDR3 has 15 amino acids. The CDR3 spells CASSRDFFSTDTQYF. The CDR3 DNA reads TGTGCCAGCAGCCGGGACTTCTTTAGCACAGATACGCAGTATTTT.

To note about this clone: Germline and junction disagree at one end, which may indicate a read error. The chain employs TRBV7-7 and TRBJ2-7; maybe TRBD1 (5 bases). This CDR3 comprises 13 residues. Germline V lookup: CDR1 SSHAT, CDR2 FNYEAQ (reference sequence). The CDR3 sequence is CASSQQGSDEQYF. In DNA form, the CDR3 reads TGTGCTAGCAGCCAGCAGGGATCCGACGAGCAGTACTTC. Using reference TRBV7-7 and TRBJ2-7 for the parts outside the CDR3, the full variable domain is GAGVSQSPRYKVTKRGQDVTLRCDPISSHATLYWYQQALGQGPEFLTYFNYEAQPDKSGLPSDRFSAERPEGSISTLTIQRTEQRDSAMYRCASSQQGSDEQYFGPGTRLTVT.

The gene calls are TRBV5-1 and TRBJ2-1; TRBD2 is a possible D gene (7 bases). CDR3 length equals 15 residues. Germline V gene data show CDR1 as SGHRS and CDR2 as YFSETQ. V was clipped by 0 bases and J by 9 bases, with 16 bases between them. In nucleotides, the CDR3 is TGCGCCAGCAGCTTGGGGGGGGGCGTTCGGAGTGAGCAGTTCTTC. The encoded protein is CASSLGGGVRSEQFF.

This chain uses TRBV13 with TRBJ2-7; 14 nucleotides line up with TRBD2. Germline V gives CDR1 PRHDT, CDR2 FYEKMQ (reference sequence). The trim removed 6 bases at V and 4 bases at J, leaving 8 bases unmatched. CDR3 size: 16 residues. The CDR3 protein is CASRYGTSGSWYEQYF. CDR3 in DNA: TGTGCCAGCAGATACGGGACTAGCGGGAGTTGGTACGAGCAGTACTTC.

The chain links TRBV2 to TRBJ2-5, with TRBD2 as a possible D gene (5 bases). The CDR3 is made up of 13 amino acids. The V gene lost 6 bases and the J gene lost 5 bases, with 13 bases spanning the gap. Germline CDR1 and CDR2: SNHLY and FYNNEI. The CDR3 DNA follows: TGTGCCAGCAGCTTTAGCGAGAGGGAGACCCAGTACTTC. It encodes CASSFSERETQYF.

The chain employs TRBV7-9 and TRBJ2-3, with 9 positions matching TRBD1. The germline CDR1 and CDR2 sequences are SEHNR and FQNEAQ (reference sequence). The CDR3 totals 14 residues. With V trimmed by 8 bases and J by 2 bases, 5 bases remained unmatched. The CDR3 bases are TGTGCCAGCCCCGGGACAGGGACCACAGATACGCAGTATTTT. Protein product: CASPGTGTTDTQYF.

This clone appeared a single time. The chain joins TRBV5-1 to TRBJ1-1; D is possibly TRBD1 (6 bases). Germline CDR1 reads SGHRS; CDR2 reads YFSETQ. V lost 0 bases and J 1 base, leaving 25 bases between the germline ends. The CDR3 runs to 20 residues. This chain's CDR3 is CASSLALGDRQVYPNTEAFF. As DNA, the CDR3 is TGCGCCAGCAGCTTGGCCCTTGGCGACCGACAGGTCTACCCGAACACTGAAGCTTTCTTT.

In its sample, this clone was seen a few times. The chain uses TRBV6-6 and TRBJ2-1; D might be TRBD2 (6 bases). Germline CDR1 and CDR2: MNHNY and SVGAGI (reference sequence). Trimming removed 3 bases at V and 6 bases at J, with 18 bases between. This CDR3 is 16 amino acids long. The chain's CDR3 is CASSYWDSNGGNEQFF. CDR3 in DNA: TGTGCCAGCAGTTATTGGGACTCCAACGGGGGCAATGAGCAGTTCTTC.

This clone has a single count. This chain joins TRBV6-5 and TRBJ1-2; no firm D call. CDR3 length equals 11 residues. V was clipped by 2 bases and J by 8 bases, with 6 bases between them. Germline-derived CDR1 and CDR2 are MNHEY and SVGAGI. In DNA form, the CDR3 reads TGTGCCAGCAGTTACGGTGGCGGCTACACCTTC. This gives the protein CASSYGGGYTF.

This clone was counted a single time. This chain uses TRBV19 with TRBJ2-1; 11 nucleotides match TRBD2. CDR1 and CDR2 (germline): LNHDA, SQIVND (reference sequence). The CDR3 consists of 18 residues. V shed 3 bases and J 6 bases; nucleotides not matched to a gene: 13. CDR3: CASSIGTSGAAGLNEQFF. The DNA for the CDR3 is TGTGCCAGTAGTATCGGGACTAGCGGCGCCGCAGGGCTCAATGAGCAGTTCTTC.

The chain has TRBV5-1 and TRBJ2-4; 10 nucleotides line up with TRBD2. J lost 0 bases, V lost 3 bases, and 3 bases had no gene match. The CDR3 spans 16 residues. Per the germline V gene, CDR1 is SGHRS and CDR2 is YFSETQ. The CDR3 is CASSSSGGLAKNIQYF. The CDR3 DNA sequence: TGCGCCAGCAGCTCTAGCGGGGGTCTAGCCAAAAACATTCAGTACTTC.

This chain joins TRBV19 and TRBJ1-2; D might be TRBD1 (5 bases). Germline V gene lookup returns CDR1 LNHDA and CDR2 SQIVND (reference sequence). This CDR3 region has 15 residues. Trimming removed 1 base from V and 3 bases from J, with 12 bases in between. CDR3: CASSIAVRADYGYTF. DNA of the CDR3: TGTGCCAGTAGTATAGCGGTCAGGGCGGACTATGGCTACACCTTC. Full variable domain (missing parts from reference TRBV19 and TRBJ1-2): DGGITQSPKYLFRKEGQNVTLSCEQNLNHDAMYWYRQDPGQGLRLIYYSQIVNDFQKGDIAEGYSVSREKKESFPLTVTSAQKNPTAFYLCASSIAVRADYGYTFGSGTRLTVV.

The chain joins TRBV19 to TRBJ2-1; D gene uncertain. Trimming left V 7 bases short and J 2 bases short, with 6 bases between. The CDR3 extends over 12 amino acids. The germline CDR1 and CDR2 sequences are LNHDA and SQIVND (reference sequence). The CDR3 loop reads CASTSAYNEQFF. The DNA for the CDR3 is TGTGCCAGTACCTCGGCCTACAATGAGCAGTTCTTC.

The chain recombines TRBV5-1 with TRBJ2-7, with D hard to call. Trimming took off 0 bases at V and 2 bases at J, with 9 bases between the two ends. Germline assignment: CDR1 SGHRS and CDR2 YFSETQ. The CDR3 spans 14 residues. CDR3 sequence reads: CASSLGSTTYEQYF. Here the CDR3 DNA reads TGCGCCAGCAGCTTGGGGTCTACTACCTACGAGCAGTACTTC. Using reference TRBV5-1 and TRBJ2-7 for the parts outside the CDR3, the full variable domain is KAGVTQTPRYLIKTRGQQVTLSCSPISGHRSVSWYQQTPGQGLQFLFEYFSETQRNKGNFPGRFSGRQFSNSRSEMNVSTLELGDSALYLCASSLGSTTYEQYFGPGTRLTVT.

The chain links TRBV5-1 to TRBJ2-7; 11 bases agree with TRBD2. The CDR3 spans 16 residues. The V gene end was trimmed by 2 bases and the J gene end by 4 bases; junction bases not matched to a gene: 8. Germline CDR1 is SGHRS and CDR2 is YFSETQ. CDR3 in DNA: TGCGCCAGCAGCTTATCGTATGGGACTAGCGGTTACGAGCAGTACTTC. Protein: CASSLSYGTSGYEQYF.